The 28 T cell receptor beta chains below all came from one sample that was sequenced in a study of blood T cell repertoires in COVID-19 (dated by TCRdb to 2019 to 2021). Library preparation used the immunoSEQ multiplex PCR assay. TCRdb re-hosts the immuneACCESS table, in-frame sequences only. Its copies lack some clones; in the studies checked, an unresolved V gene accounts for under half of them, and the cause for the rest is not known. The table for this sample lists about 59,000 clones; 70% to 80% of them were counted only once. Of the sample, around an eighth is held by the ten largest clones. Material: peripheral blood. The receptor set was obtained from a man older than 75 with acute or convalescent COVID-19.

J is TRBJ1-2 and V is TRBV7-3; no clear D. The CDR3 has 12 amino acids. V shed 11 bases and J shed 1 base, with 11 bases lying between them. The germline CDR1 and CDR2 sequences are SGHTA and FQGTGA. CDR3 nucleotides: TGTGCCCGATGGAGGGATAACTATGGCTACACCTTC. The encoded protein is CARWRDNYGYTF.

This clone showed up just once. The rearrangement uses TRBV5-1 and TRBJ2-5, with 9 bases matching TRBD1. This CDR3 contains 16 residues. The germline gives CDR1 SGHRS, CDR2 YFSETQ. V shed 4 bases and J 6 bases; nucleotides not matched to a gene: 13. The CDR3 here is CASSLVGTGGSKTQYF. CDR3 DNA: TGCGCCAGCAGCCTGGTCGGCACAGGGGGCTCAAAGACCCAGTACTTC.

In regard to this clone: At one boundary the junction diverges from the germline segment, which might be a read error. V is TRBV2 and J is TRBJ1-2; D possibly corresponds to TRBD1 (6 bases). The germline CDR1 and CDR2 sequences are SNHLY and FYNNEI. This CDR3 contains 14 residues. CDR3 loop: CAGSITGPDYGYTF. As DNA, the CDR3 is TGTGCCGGCAGCATCACAGGGCCCGACTATGGCTACACCTTC.

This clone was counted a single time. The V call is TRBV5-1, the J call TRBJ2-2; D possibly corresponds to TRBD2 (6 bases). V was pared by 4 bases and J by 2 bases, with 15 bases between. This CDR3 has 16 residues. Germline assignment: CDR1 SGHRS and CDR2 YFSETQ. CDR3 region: CASSVMGLLNTGELFF. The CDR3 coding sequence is TGCGCCAGCAGCGTAATGGGACTCCTCAACACCGGGGAGCTGTTTTTT.

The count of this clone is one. The DNA of the CDR3 is TGTGCCAGCTCACCGGAGACAGGGGGGGGTTGGGCCAACGTCCTGACTTTC. Translated, it gives CASSPETGGGWANVLTF. The chain combines TRBV18 with TRBJ2-6; 9 bases agree with TRBD1. The V and J ends lost 3 bases and 5 bases, in that order; junction bases with no gene match: 8. CDR3 size: 17 residues. In germline, CDR1 is KGHSH, CDR2 LQKENI.

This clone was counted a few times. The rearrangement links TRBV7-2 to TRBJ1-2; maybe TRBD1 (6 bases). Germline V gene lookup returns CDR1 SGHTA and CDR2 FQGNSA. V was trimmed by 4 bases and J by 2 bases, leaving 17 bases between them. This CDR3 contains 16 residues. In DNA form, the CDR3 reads TGTGCCAGCAGCTCAGGGGTATTTCGGGGAAACTATGGCTACACCTTC. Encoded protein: CASSSGVFRGNYGYTF.

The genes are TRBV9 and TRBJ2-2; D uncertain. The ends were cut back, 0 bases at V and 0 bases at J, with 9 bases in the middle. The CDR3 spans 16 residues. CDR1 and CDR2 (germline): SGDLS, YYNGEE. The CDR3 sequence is CASSVAGDSNTGELFF. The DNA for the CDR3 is TGTGCCAGCAGCGTAGCCGGAGACTCGAACACCGGGGAGCTGTTTTTT.

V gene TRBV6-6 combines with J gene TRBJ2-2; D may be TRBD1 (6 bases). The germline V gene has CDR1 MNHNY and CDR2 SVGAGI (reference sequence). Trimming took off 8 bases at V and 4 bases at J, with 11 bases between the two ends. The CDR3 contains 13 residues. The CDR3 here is CASQGQGTGELFF. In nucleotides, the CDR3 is TGTGCCAGCCAGGGGCAAGGCACCGGGGAGCTGTTTTTT.

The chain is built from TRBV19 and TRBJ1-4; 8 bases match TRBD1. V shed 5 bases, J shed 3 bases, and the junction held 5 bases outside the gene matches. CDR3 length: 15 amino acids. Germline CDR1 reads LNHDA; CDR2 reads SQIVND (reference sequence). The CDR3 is CASSSPGQANEKLFF. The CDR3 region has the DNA TGTGCCAGTAGTTCTCCGGGACAGGCTAATGAAAAACTGTTTTTT.

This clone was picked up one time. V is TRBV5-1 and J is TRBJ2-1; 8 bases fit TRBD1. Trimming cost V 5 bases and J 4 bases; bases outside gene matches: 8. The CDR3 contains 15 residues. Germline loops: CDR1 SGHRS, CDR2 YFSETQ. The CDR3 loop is CASREQGGSYNEQFF. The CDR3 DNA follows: TGCGCCAGCAGGGAACAGGGGGGCTCTTACAATGAGCAGTTCTTC. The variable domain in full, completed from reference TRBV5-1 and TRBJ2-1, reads KAGVTQTPRYLIKTRGQQVTLSCSPISGHRSVSWYQQTPGQGLQFLFEYFSETQRNKGNFPGRFSGRQFSNSRSEMNVSTLELGDSALYLCASREQGGSYNEQFFGPGTRLTVL.

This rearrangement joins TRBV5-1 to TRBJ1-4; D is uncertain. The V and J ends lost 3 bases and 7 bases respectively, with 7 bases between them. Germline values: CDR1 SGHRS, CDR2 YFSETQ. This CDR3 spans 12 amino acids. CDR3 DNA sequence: TGCGCCAGCAGCTCGACGGGTGAAAAACTGTTTTTT. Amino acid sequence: CASSSTGEKLFF.

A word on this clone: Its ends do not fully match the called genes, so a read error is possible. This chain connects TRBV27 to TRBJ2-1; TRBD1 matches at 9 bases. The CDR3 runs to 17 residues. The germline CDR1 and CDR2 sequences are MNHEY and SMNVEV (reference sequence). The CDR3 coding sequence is TGTGCCAGCAATTTATTGGGGATCGGACAGGGGAGAAATGAGCAGTTCTTC. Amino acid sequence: CASNLLGIGQGRNEQFF.

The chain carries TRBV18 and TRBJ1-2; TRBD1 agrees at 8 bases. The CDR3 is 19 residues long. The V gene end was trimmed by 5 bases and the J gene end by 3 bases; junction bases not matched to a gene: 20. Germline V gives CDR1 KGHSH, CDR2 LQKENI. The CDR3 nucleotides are TGTGCCAGCTCAAGTTTTATCGGCCTCAAAGGACAGGGAGACTATGGCTACACCTTC. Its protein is CASSSFIGLKGQGDYGYTF. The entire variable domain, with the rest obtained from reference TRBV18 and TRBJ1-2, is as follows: NAGVMQNPRHLVRRRGQEARLRCSPMKGHSHVYWYRQLPEEGLKFMVYLQKENIIDESGMPKERFSAEFPKEGPSILRIQQVVRGDSAAYFCASSSFIGLKGQGDYGYTFGSGTRLTVV.

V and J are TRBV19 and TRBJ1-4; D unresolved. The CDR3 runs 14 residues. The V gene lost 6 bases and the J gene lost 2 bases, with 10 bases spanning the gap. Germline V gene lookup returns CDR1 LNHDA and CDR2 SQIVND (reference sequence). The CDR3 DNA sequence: TGTGCCAGTAGACCACAGAGCACTAATGAAAAACTGTTTTTT. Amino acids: CASRPQSTNEKLFF.

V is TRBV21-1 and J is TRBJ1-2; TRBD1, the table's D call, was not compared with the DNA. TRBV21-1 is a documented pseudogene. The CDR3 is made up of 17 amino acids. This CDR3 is CASSKVCGHRANYGYTF. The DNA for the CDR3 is TGTGCCAGCAGCAAAGTTTGCGGACACCGAGCTAACTATGGCTACACCTTC.

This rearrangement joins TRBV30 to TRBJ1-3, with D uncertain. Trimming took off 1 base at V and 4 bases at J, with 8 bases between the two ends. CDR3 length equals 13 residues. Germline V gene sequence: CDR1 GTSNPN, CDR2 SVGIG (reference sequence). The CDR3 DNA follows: TGTGCCTGGAGTGCAGGTGACGGAAACACCATATATTTT. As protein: CAWSAGDGNTIYF. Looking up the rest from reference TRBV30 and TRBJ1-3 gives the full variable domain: SQTIHQWPATLVQPVGSPLSLECTVEGTSNPNLYWYRQAAGRGLQLLFYSVGIGQISSEVPQNLSASRPQDRQFILSSKKLLLSDSGFYLCAWSAGDGNTIYFGEGSWLTVV.

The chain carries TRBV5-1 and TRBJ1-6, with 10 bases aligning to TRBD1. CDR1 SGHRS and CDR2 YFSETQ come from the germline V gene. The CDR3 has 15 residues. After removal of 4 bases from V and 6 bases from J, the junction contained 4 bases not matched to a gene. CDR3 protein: CASSPRQGANSPLHF. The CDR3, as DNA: TGCGCCAGCAGCCCCCGACAGGGGGCTAATTCACCCCTCCACTTT. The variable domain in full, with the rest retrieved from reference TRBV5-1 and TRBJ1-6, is KAGVTQTPRYLIKTRGQQVTLSCSPISGHRSVSWYQQTPGQGLQFLFEYFSETQRNKGNFPGRFSGRQFSNSRSEMNVSTLELGDSALYLCASSPRQGANSPLHFGNGTRLTVT.

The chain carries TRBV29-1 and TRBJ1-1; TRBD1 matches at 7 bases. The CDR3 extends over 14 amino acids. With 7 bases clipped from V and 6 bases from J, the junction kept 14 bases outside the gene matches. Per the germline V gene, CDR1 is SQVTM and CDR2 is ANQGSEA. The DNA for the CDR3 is TGCAGCGCCTCTTCGGGACAGCCCGGGGCTGAAGCTTTCTTT. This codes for CSASSGQPGAEAFF.

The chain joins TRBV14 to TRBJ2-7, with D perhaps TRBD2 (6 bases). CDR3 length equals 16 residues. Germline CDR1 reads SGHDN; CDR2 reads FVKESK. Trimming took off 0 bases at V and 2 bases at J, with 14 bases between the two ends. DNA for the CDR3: TGTGCCAGCAGCCAAGAGGAGGGATCAAAACCCTACGAGCAGTACTTC. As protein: CASSQEEGSKPYEQYF.

For the CDR3, the DNA is TGTGCCAGCAGGGGGGACAGGAGAAACTCTGGAAACACCATATATTTT. It translates to CASRGDRRNSGNTIYF. The chain couples TRBV2 to TRBJ1-3; 8 bases are a match to TRBD1. This CDR3 region has 16 residues. In germline, CDR1 is SNHLY, CDR2 FYNNEI. V lost 6 bases and J lost 0; bases outside the gene matches: 7. Based on the CDR3 plus reference TRBV2 and TRBJ1-3, the full variable domain is EPEVTQTPSHQVTQMGQEVILRCVPISNHLYFYWYRQILGQKVEFLVSFYNNEISEKSEIFDDQFSVERPDGSNFTLKIRSTKLEDSAMYFCASRGDRRNSGNTIYFGEGSWLTVV.

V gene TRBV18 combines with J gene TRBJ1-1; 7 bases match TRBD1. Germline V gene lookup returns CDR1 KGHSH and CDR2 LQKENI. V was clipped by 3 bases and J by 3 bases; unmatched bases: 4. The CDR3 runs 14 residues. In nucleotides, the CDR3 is TGTGCCAGCTCACCTAGGGGGCAGGACACTGAAGCTTTCTTT. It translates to CASSPRGQDTEAFF.

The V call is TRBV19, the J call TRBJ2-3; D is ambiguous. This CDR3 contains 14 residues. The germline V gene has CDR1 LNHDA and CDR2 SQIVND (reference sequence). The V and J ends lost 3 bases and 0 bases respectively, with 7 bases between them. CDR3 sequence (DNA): TGTGCCAGTAGTATTGATCAGAGCACAGATACGCAGTATTTT. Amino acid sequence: CASSIDQSTDTQYF.

The CDR3 coding sequence is TGTGCCAGCAGTGTTAGCCGAAATGAGCAGTTCTTC. Translation gives CASSVSRNEQFF. The J gene is TRBJ2-1, the V gene TRBV2; D not certain. V gave up 4 bases and J gave up 7 bases, with 8 bases separating them. Germline lookup yields CDR1 SNHLY and CDR2 FYNNEI. The CDR3 covers 12 residues.

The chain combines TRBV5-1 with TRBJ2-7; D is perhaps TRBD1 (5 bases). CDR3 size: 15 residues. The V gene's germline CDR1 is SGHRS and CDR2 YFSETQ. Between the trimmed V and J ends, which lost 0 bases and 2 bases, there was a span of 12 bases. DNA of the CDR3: TGCGCCAGCAGCTTGGAGGCAGGGCCGACCTACGAGCAGTACTTC. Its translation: CASSLEAGPTYEQYF.

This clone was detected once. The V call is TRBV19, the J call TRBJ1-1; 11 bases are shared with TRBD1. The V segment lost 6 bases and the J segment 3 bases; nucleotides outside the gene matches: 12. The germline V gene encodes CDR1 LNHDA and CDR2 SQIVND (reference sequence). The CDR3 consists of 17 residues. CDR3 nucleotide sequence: TGTGCCAGTAGGGACAGGGGGCTTTCTGATTTTGACACTGAAGCTTTCTTT. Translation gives CASRDRGLSDFDTEAFF.

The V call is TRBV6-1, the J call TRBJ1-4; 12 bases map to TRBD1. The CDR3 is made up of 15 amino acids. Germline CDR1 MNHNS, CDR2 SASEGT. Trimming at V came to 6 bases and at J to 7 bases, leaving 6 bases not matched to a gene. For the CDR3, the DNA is TGTGCCAGCAGGGCGGGACAGGGGGCTTTTGAAAAACTGTTTTTT. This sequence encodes CASRAGQGAFEKLFF.

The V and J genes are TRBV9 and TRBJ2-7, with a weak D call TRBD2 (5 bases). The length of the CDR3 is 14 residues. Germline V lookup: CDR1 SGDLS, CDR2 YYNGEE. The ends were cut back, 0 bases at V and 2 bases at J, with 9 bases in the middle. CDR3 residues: CASSVGGKPYEQYF. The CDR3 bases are TGTGCCAGCAGCGTAGGAGGGAAACCCTACGAGCAGTACTTC.

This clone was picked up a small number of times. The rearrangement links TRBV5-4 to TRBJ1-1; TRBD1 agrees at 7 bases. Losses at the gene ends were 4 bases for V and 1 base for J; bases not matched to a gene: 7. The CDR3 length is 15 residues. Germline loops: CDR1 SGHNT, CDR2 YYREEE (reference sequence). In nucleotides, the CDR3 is TGTGCCAGCAGCCTTCGGGACAGCCGGAACACTGAAGCTTTCTTT. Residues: CASSLRDSRNTEAFF.